The 13 T cell receptor beta chains in this list originate from one sample, sequenced in a study of blood T cell repertoires in COVID-19. Generated by immunoSEQ multiplex PCR, the TCRdb table keeps only in-frame clones and is missing some. The sample has 250,000 to 350,000 clones; 65% to 90% are singletons. The specimen sequenced was peripheral blood. The receptors shown here come from a woman in her 70s with COVID-19, enrolled during active disease.

V usage is TRBV10-2 and J usage is TRBJ1-2; D may be TRBD1 (5 bases). Trimming pared 6 bases from V and 5 bases from J, leaving 19 bases between. This CDR3 contains 15 residues. Germline V gives CDR1 WSHSY, CDR2 SAAADI. The CDR3 DNA follows: TGCGCCAGCAGGGACAACGTTCCCGGATATTATGGCTACACCTTC. It encodes CASRDNVPGYYGYTF.

The J gene is TRBJ2-1, the V gene TRBV7-2; D unclear. Trimming took 1 base from V and 5 from J, leaving 12 bases between them. This CDR3 has 15 residues. CDR1 is SGHTA and CDR2 is FQGNSA in the germline V gene. In DNA, the CDR3 is TGTGCCAGCAGCTTAGTTGGCACAATTAACAATGAGCAGTTCTTC. Residues: CASSLVGTINNEQFF.

The chain uses TRBV5-8 and TRBJ1-2; D not resolved. Germline-derived CDR1 and CDR2 are SGHTS and YDEGEE. The CDR3 is made up of 12 amino acids. V was shortened by 3 bases and J by 8 bases, with 11 bases between the two germline ends. CDR3 region: CASSSQLRGYTF. The CDR3 bases are TGTGCCAGCAGCTCCCAACTACGAGGCTACACCTTC.

This chain links TRBV18 with TRBJ1-2, with 8 nucleotides matching TRBD1. Germline V gives CDR1 KGHSH, CDR2 LQKENI. The CDR3 sequence is 13 residues long. V gave up 4 bases and J gave up 2 bases; unmatched junction bases: 0. In DNA, the CDR3 is TGTGCCAGCTCACGACAGGGGAACTATGGCTACACCTTC. Its protein product is CASSRQGNYGYTF.

This clone was counted a few times. The rearrangement uses TRBV6-6 and TRBJ1-1; D remains ambiguous. The CDR3 totals 13 residues. Germline-derived CDR1 and CDR2 are MNHNY and SVGAGI (reference sequence). Trimming cost V 6 bases and J 0 bases, with 8 bases left between them. CDR3 DNA sequence: TGTGCCAGCAGCTTAACAGTGAACACTGAAGCTTTCTTT. Translation: CASSLTVNTEAFF.

The genes are TRBV9 and TRBJ1-1; D is unclear. The germline gives CDR1 SGDLS, CDR2 YYNGEE. V was clipped by 7 bases and J by 1 base, with 17 bases between them. The CDR3 totals 15 residues. Here the CDR3 DNA reads TGTGCCAGCGGAAATCGTGAGGGATCGAACACTGAAGCTTTCTTT. It yields the protein CASGNREGSNTEAFF.

The chain uses TRBV19 and TRBJ1-2; no clear D gene. Germline CDR1 and CDR2: LNHDA and SQIVND (reference sequence). CDR3 length equals 11 residues. Deletions cut 4 bases from V and 8 bases from J, with 8 bases between. This chain's CDR3 is CASSNSGGYTF. DNA for the CDR3: TGTGCCAGTAGTAACAGTGGGGGCTACACCTTC.

The J gene is TRBJ2-7, the V gene TRBV9; tentative D call: TRBD1 (6 bases). Germline V lookup: CDR1 SGDLS, CDR2 YYNGEE. V lost 3 bases and J lost 5, with 15 bases in between. The CDR3 runs to 14 residues. This CDR3 is CASSGQQGANEQYF. The CDR3 DNA sequence: TGTGCCAGCAGCGGTCAACAGGGAGCGAACGAGCAGTACTTC.

The chain links TRBV29-1 to TRBJ1-2; D ambiguous. The length of the CDR3 is 12 residues. The germline CDR1 and CDR2 sequences are SQVTM and ANQGSEA. Trimming removed 3 bases from V and 2 bases from J, with 7 bases in between. DNA of the CDR3: TGCAGCGTTGAGGCCGAAAACTATGGCTACACCTTC. Translating gives CSVEAENYGYTF.

The J gene is TRBJ1-3, the V gene TRBV30; no definite D call. With 3 bases removed from V and 0 bases from J, the gap between germline ends came to 9 bases. Germline CDR1 reads GTSNPN; CDR2 reads SVGIG (reference sequence). The CDR3 covers 14 residues. CDR3 residues: CAWSGPYSGNTIYF. The DNA of the CDR3 is TGTGCCTGGAGCGGTCCCTACTCTGGAAACACCATATATTTT.

J is TRBJ1-1 and V is TRBV9, with D uncertain. Trimming pared 2 bases from V and 4 bases from J, leaving 9 bases between. The CDR3 loop spans 13 amino acids. Germline CDR1 is SGDLS and CDR2 is YYNGEE. The CDR3 protein is CASSVDGSTEAFF. In DNA, the CDR3 is TGTGCCAGCAGCGTTGACGGGAGCACTGAAGCTTTCTTT.

The V gene is TRBV7-2, the J gene TRBJ2-5; 7 bases map to TRBD1. V trimming: 5 bases; J trimming: 5 bases; junction bases outside the gene matches: 11. The CDR3 sequence is 15 residues long. Germline CDR1 SGHTA, CDR2 FQGNSA. DNA of the CDR3: TGTGCCAGCAGCGCAGTGAGGGGGCAGGGGGAGACCCAGTACTTC. This sequence encodes CASSAVRGQGETQYF.

The rearrangement joins TRBV18 to TRBJ1-1; 10 nucleotides align to TRBD1. Germline CDR1 and CDR2: KGHSH and LQKENI. The CDR3 runs to 16 residues. J lost 1 base, V lost 3 bases, and 5 bases had no gene match. This CDR3 reads CASSPFRQGANTEAFF. The DNA for the CDR3 is TGTGCCAGCTCACCTTTCCGACAGGGGGCGAACACTGAAGCTTTCTTT.